The 18 T cell receptor beta chains presented below share a single source sample, sequenced in a study of blood T cell repertoires in COVID-19. Here immunoSEQ multiplex PCR was the method, and the copy in TCRdb shows in-frame clones only, minus some. The sample lists 300,000 to 400,000 clones, 85% to 90% occurring once. Input material: PBMCs or T cells enriched from blood (not recorded which). Receptor source: a woman aged 18-30 years who had recovered from COVID-19.

This rearrangement joins TRBV3-1 (or the pseudogene TRBV3-2) to TRBJ2-3, with D unresolved. The CDR3 contains 14 residues. Germline values: CDR1 LGHDT, CDR2 YNNKEL (reference sequence). V was shortened by 1 base and J by 4 bases, with 9 bases between the two germline ends. CDR3 amino acids: CASSQASQADTQYF. In nucleotides, the CDR3 is TGTGCCAGCAGCCAAGCATCCCAGGCAGATACGCAGTATTTT.

V usage is TRBV19 and J usage is TRBJ2-3; 13 nucleotides align to TRBD2. J lost 8 bases, V lost 10 bases, and 18 bases had no gene match. CDR1 is LNHDA, CDR2 SQIVND, per germline (reference sequence). The CDR3 loop spans 17 amino acids. CDR3 protein: CATAGTSGVAWGGTQYF. The CDR3 nucleotides are TGTGCCACCGCCGGGACTAGCGGGGTAGCCTGGGGTGGTACGCAGTATTTT.

The chain uses TRBV23-1 and TRBJ1-2, with D possibly being TRBD1 (5 bases). TRBV23-1 is known as an ORF, though its function is uncertain. The CDR3 has 13 residues. The V gene lost 1 base and the J gene lost 6 bases, with 9 bases spanning the gap. The CDR3 loop reads CASSQYPGNGYTF. For the CDR3, the DNA is TGCGCCAGCAGTCAATATCCAGGGAATGGCTACACCTTC.

This chain joins TRBV3-1 (or the pseudogene TRBV3-2) and TRBJ2-7; 10 nucleotides line up with TRBD1. The CDR3 has 15 amino acids. Germline lookup yields CDR1 LGHDT and CDR2 YNNKEL (reference sequence). After removal of 4 bases from V and 1 base from J, the junction contained 4 bases not matched to a gene. The CDR3 protein is CASSRGQGGSYEQYF. The CDR3 coding sequence is TGTGCCAGCAGCCGTGGACAGGGGGGATCCTACGAGCAGTACTTC.

The gene calls are TRBV14 and TRBJ1-6, with a possible D match to TRBD1 (6 bases). The CDR3 has 18 amino acids. The ends were cut back, 1 base at V and 0 bases at J, with 13 bases in the middle. Germline CDR1 is SGHDN and CDR2 is FVKESK. The CDR3 DNA is TGTGCCAGCAGCCAAGGGAAGGGGGTGAGCTCCTATAATTCACCCCTCCACTTT. Amino acids: CASSQGKGVSSYNSPLHF.

The chain uses TRBV7-8 and TRBJ2-1; 9 bases agree with TRBD2. With 2 bases clipped from V and 4 bases from J, the junction kept 6 bases outside the gene matches. The CDR3 is 16 amino acids. Germline CDR1 is SGHVS and CDR2 is FQNEAQ. The CDR3 protein is CASSLSAGGRYNEQFF. The CDR3 DNA sequence: TGTGCCAGCAGCTTAAGTGCGGGGGGGCGATACAATGAGCAGTTCTTC.

The V call is TRBV7-2, the J call TRBJ1-3, with D possibly being TRBD1 (6 bases). The CDR3 covers 16 residues. Germline CDR1 SGHTA, CDR2 FQGNSA. With 1 base removed from V and 4 bases from J, the gap between germline ends came to 14 bases. CDR3 sequence (DNA): TGTGCCAGCAGCTTAGTTGGGCAGGGGACAGGAAACACCATATATTTT. It yields the protein CASSLVGQGTGNTIYF.

V is TRBV7-3 and J is TRBJ1-6; D may be TRBD1 (6 bases). CDR3 length equals 16 residues. Germline-derived CDR1 and CDR2 are SGHTA and FQGTGA. V was trimmed by 5 bases and J by 0 bases, leaving 11 bases between them. Here the CDR3 DNA reads TGTGCCAGCAGCCGGGGAGGGGGCTCCTATAATTCACCCCTCCACTTT. Its translation is CASSRGGGSYNSPLHF.

Here the CDR3 reads CASSQDNSGVLHF. The CDR3 DNA follows: TGTGCCAGCAGCCAAGATAATAGCGGGGTCCTCCACTTT. J is TRBJ1-6 and V is TRBV14; no definite D call. CDR3 size: 13 residues. Germline-derived CDR1 and CDR2 are SGHDN and FVKESK. Trimming left V 0 bases short and J 15 bases short, with 12 bases between.

This chain joins TRBV6-5 and TRBJ2-7; D is possibly TRBD1 (6 bases). V lost 6 bases, J lost 0 bases, and 9 bases lay in between. Germline CDR1 is MNHEY and CDR2 is SVGAGI. The CDR3 extends over 13 amino acids. Here the CDR3 DNA reads TGTGCCAGCAGCCGACAGGCCTCCTACGAGCAGTACTTC. It translates to CASSRQASYEQYF.

The chain recombines TRBV27 with TRBJ1-3; 7 bases are shared with TRBD1. J gave up 11 bases and V 4 bases, and 11 bases lay outside the gene matches. CDR1 MNHEY and CDR2 SMNVEV come from the germline V gene (reference sequence). This CDR3 has 14 residues. DNA of the CDR3: TGTGCCAGCAGTTCAACCCGACAGGGATGGGCCATATATTTT. Its protein product is CASSSTRQGWAIYF.

The chain recombines TRBV5-1 with TRBJ1-2; no clear D. CDR3 length equals 14 residues. Germline V gene lookup returns CDR1 SGHRS and CDR2 YFSETQ. Trimming pared 3 bases from V and 7 bases from J, leaving 16 bases between. DNA for the CDR3: TGCGCCAGCAGCTCCTCGGGAACAAGTGGTGGCTACACCTTC. It is translated as CASSSSGTSGGYTF.

This chain uses TRBV19 with TRBJ2-2, with 14 bases fitting TRBD2. This CDR3 is 18 amino acids long. The trim removed 5 bases at V and 0 bases at J, leaving 5 bases unmatched. Per germline, CDR1 LNHDA and CDR2 SQIVND (reference sequence). In DNA form, the CDR3 reads TGTGCCAGTAGTGAAGGACTAGCGGGGGGAACGAACACCGGGGAGCTGTTTTTT. This encodes CASSEGLAGGTNTGELFF.

The chain joins TRBV6-5 to TRBJ1-2, with 8 bases identical to TRBD1. Germline CDR1 and CDR2: MNHEY and SVGAGI. The CDR3 has 15 amino acids. Trimming removed 6 bases from V and 2 bases from J; junction bases left unmatched: 8. CDR3 in amino acids: CASRIPDRGNYGYTF. In DNA form, the CDR3 reads TGTGCCAGCAGGATACCCGACAGGGGCAACTATGGCTACACCTTC.

The V and J genes are TRBV6-2 or TRBV6-3 and TRBJ2-3, with a tentative D call TRBD2 (5 bases). The length of the CDR3 is 13 residues. Looked up from germline, CDR1 is MNHEY and CDR2 is SVGEGT. Trimming removed 2 bases from V and 6 bases from J, with 9 bases in between. CDR3 in amino acids: CASSYPEDDTQYF. As DNA, the CDR3 is TGTGCCAGCAGTTACCCGGAGGATGATACGCAGTATTTT.

The chain couples TRBV21-1 to TRBJ1-4; TRBD1, as called in the table, went unchecked against the DNA. TRBV21-1 is a listed pseudogene. This CDR3 has 15 residues. The CDR3 sequence is CASSSSHRLNEKLFF. DNA for the CDR3: TGTGCCAGCAGCAGTTCCCACAGGCTTAATGAAAAACTGTTTTTT.

This chain connects TRBV5-1 to TRBJ1-1; D ambiguous. V was trimmed by 1 base and J by 7 bases, leaving 5 bases between them. The CDR3 has 11 residues. CDR1 and CDR2 (germline): SGHRS, YFSETQ. The CDR3 DNA reads as TGCGCCAGCAGCTTGCGGGGTGAAGCTTTCTTT. It translates to CASSLRGEAFF.

The chain couples TRBV7-2 to TRBJ2-7, with 9 nucleotides matching TRBD1. The germline V gene has CDR1 SGHTA and CDR2 FQGNSA. CDR3 length: 16 amino acids. The J segment lost 2 bases and the V segment lost 5 bases, leaving 10 bases of the junction unmatched. The CDR3 sequence: CASSKRTGQGAYEQYF. The CDR3 DNA is TGTGCCAGCAGCAAGAGGACGGGACAGGGTGCCTACGAGCAGTACTTC.